Below, 14 T cell receptor beta chains from the same sample are listed, as sequenced in a study of T cell responses to AZD1222 COVID-19 vaccine. Here immunoSEQ multiplex PCR was the method, and the copy in TCRdb shows in-frame clones only, minus some. Of some 120,000 clones in the sample, about nine tenths were seen once. Specimen: peripheral blood, collected on day 0 of AZD1222 vaccination. These receptors were collected from an adult in good health.

A single count supports this clone. The V and J genes are TRBV6-1 and TRBJ1-2; D remains ambiguous. CDR1 is MNHNS and CDR2 is SASEGT in the germline V gene. The germline V and J ends were trimmed by 1 base and 8 bases, with 8 bases remaining between them. This CDR3 is built from 12 residues. CDR3 region: CASSEDFGGYTF. In DNA, the CDR3 is TGTGCCAGCAGTGAAGATTTCGGCGGCTACACCTTC.

The DNA for the CDR3 is TGCGCCAGCAGCCGGGGGACAGGGCCGACCTACGAGCAGTACTTC. It is translated as CASSRGTGPTYEQYF. This chain connects TRBV5-1 to TRBJ2-7; 9 bases map to TRBD1. The length of the CDR3 is 15 residues. Per germline, CDR1 SGHRS and CDR2 YFSETQ. V lost 4 bases, J lost 2 bases, and 7 bases stayed unmatched.

CDR3 sequence reads: CATQIGLVSSDEQFF. In DNA, the CDR3 is TGTGCCACACAGATTGGACTAGTCTCGTCCGATGAGCAGTTCTTC. This chain links TRBV5-3 with TRBJ2-1, with TRBD2 matching over 7 bases. TRBV5-3 is recorded as an ORF, its role being uncertain. The CDR3 loop spans 15 amino acids. Unmatched junction bases numbered 17, after V lost 9 bases and J lost 8 bases.

The chain couples TRBV7-3 to TRBJ2-2; D gene ambiguous. Germline CDR1 is SGHTA and CDR2 is FQGTGA. The CDR3 length is 13 residues. With 2 bases removed from V and 4 bases from J, the gap between germline ends came to 5 bases. For the CDR3, the DNA is TGTGCCAGCAGCTTAGCCGTCACCGGGGAGCTGTTTTTT. This encodes CASSLAVTGELFF.

This chain joins TRBV12-3 or TRBV12-4 and TRBJ1-1; TRBD1 is a possible D gene (5 bases). V was pared by 6 bases and J by 0 bases, with 8 bases between. The length of the CDR3 is 13 residues. The CDR3 nucleotides are TGTGCCAGCAGCTTACAGGTGAACACTGAAGCTTTCTTT. Translating gives CASSLQVNTEAFF.

The chain recombines TRBV27 with TRBJ2-1; 8 nucleotides match TRBD2. The CDR3 runs to 16 residues. Looked up from germline, CDR1 is MNHEY and CDR2 is SMNVEV (reference sequence). J gave up 3 bases and V 3 bases, and 7 bases lay outside the gene matches. The CDR3 DNA reads as TGTGCCAGCAGTTTGGGGGGGACTAGGTTCTACAATGAGCAGTTCTTC. It is translated as CASSLGGTRFYNEQFF.

This chain joins TRBV11-3 and TRBJ2-1; D is unclear. Germline V gene lookup returns CDR1 SGHNT and CDR2 YENEEA. V lost 5 bases, J lost 3 bases, and 5 bases lay in between. This CDR3 comprises 12 residues. This CDR3 is CASSKGYNEQFF. CDR3 bases: TGTGCCAGCAGCAAGGGCTACAATGAGCAGTTCTTC.

The chain is built from TRBV19 and TRBJ1-1; weak D call: TRBD1 (5 bases). The CDR3 spans 14 residues. V was clipped by 7 bases and J by 1 base, with 13 bases between them. Germline assignment: CDR1 LNHDA and CDR2 SQIVND (reference sequence). CDR3: CASTVDKTNTEAFF. CDR3 nucleotide sequence: TGTGCCAGTACCGTGGACAAGACGAACACTGAAGCTTTCTTT. Combining the CDR3 with reference TRBV19 and TRBJ1-1 gives the whole variable domain DGGITQSPKYLFRKEGQNVTLSCEQNLNHDAMYWYRQDPGQGLRLIYYSQIVNDFQKGDIAEGYSVSREKKESFPLTVTSAQKNPTAFYLCASTVDKTNTEAFFGQGTRLTVV.

The J gene is TRBJ2-3, the V gene TRBV7-3; D unclear. Germline V gene sequence: CDR1 SGHTA, CDR2 FQGTGA. V lost 2 bases to trimming and J lost 9 bases, with 12 bases between them. The length of the CDR3 is 13 residues. CDR3 protein: CASSLGFDGTQYF. In DNA form, the CDR3 reads TGTGCCAGCAGCTTAGGGTTCGATGGGACGCAGTATTTT. The complete variable domain, with remaining parts taken from reference TRBV7-3 and TRBJ2-3, reads GAGVSQTPSNKVTEKGKYVELRCDPISGHTALYWYRQSLGQGPEFLIYFQGTGAADDSGLPNDRFFAVRPEGSVSTLKIQRTERGDSAVYLCASSLGFDGTQYFGPGTRLTVL.

The chain combines TRBV11-2 with TRBJ2-7; D not resolved. CDR1 is SGHAT, CDR2 FQNNGV, per germline. The length of the CDR3 is 16 residues. V was cut by 4 bases and J by 3 bases, with 19 bases left in between. CDR3 bases: TGTGCCAGCAGCTCCGACGGTGTCTCCTTAGGCTACGAGCAGTACTTC. Translating gives CASSSDGVSLGYEQYF.

The chain employs TRBV27 and TRBJ2-6; 14 bases agree with TRBD2. The CDR3 sequence is 17 residues long. V lost 6 bases to trimming and J lost 3 bases; unmatched junction nucleotides: 4. Per the germline V gene, CDR1 is MNHEY and CDR2 is SMNVEV (reference sequence). The CDR3 protein is CASRTSGGAGGANVLTF. CDR3 nucleotide sequence: TGTGCCAGCAGGACTAGCGGGGGGGCTGGTGGGGCCAACGTCCTGACTTTC.

V gene TRBV12-3 or TRBV12-4 combines with J gene TRBJ1-5; D call uncertain. The CDR3 consists of 13 residues. V lost 7 bases and J 1 base, leaving 8 bases between the germline ends. The CDR3 sequence is CASNLRSNQPQHF. DNA for the CDR3: TGTGCCAGCAACCTCCGGAGCAATCAGCCCCAGCATTTT.

The V call is TRBV5-1, the J call TRBJ2-5; 7 nucleotides align to TRBD1. The germline CDR1 and CDR2 sequences are SGHRS and YFSETQ. V trimming: 6 bases; J trimming: 2 bases; junction bases outside the gene matches: 16. CDR3 length equals 17 residues. The CDR3, as DNA: TGCGCCAGCATCCTAAATCGAGCACAGGGGTGGCAAGAGACCCAGTACTTC. Protein: CASILNRAQGWQETQYF.

The chain links TRBV19 to TRBJ2-7; no clear D gene. Trimming shortened V by 6 bases and J by 6 bases, and 9 bases separated the two germline ends. The germline gives CDR1 LNHDA, CDR2 SQIVND (reference sequence). The CDR3 is 11 amino acids. This chain's CDR3 is CASRKGSEQYF. In DNA form, the CDR3 reads TGTGCCAGTAGAAAGGGCAGCGAGCAGTACTTC.